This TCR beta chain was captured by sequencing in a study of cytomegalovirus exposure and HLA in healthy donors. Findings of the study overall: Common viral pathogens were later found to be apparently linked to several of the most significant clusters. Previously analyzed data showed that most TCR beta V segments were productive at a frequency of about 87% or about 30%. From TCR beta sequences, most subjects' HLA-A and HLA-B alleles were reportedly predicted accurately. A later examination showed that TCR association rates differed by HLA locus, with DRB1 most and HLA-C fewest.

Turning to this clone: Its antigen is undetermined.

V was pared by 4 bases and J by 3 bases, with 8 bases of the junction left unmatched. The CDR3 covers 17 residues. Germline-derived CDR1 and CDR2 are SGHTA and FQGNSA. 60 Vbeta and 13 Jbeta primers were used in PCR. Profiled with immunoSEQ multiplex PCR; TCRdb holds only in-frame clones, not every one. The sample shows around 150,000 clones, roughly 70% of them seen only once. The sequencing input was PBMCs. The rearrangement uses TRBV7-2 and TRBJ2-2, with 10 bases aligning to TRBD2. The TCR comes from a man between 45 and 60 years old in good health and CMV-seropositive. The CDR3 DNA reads TGTGCCAGCAGCTCGAGGACTAGCGGAGCTGACACCGGGGAGCTGTTTTTT. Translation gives CASSSRTSGADTGELFF.